The 24 T cell receptor beta chains given below trace back to one sample, sequenced in a study of Ad26.COV2.S vaccination and SARS-CoV-2 variants. The treatment here: roughly 20 received Ad26.COV2.S at low or high dose, single or two shots; roughly five received placebo; per-sample allocation not given. Specimens were obtained on day 63 following the first vaccine or placebo injection. TCRdb keeps only in-frame clones here, not all; method: immunoSEQ multiplex PCR. This table has hundreds of thousands of clones, over 75% appearing once. Sequenced material: peripheral blood, taken in a trial of Ad26.COV2.S vaccine versus placebo. The receptors shown here come from a person between 18 and 60 years old who received the Ad26.COV2.S COVID-19 vaccine or a placebo.

The genes are TRBV4-3 and TRBJ1-4, with 10 bases that match TRBD1. The length of the CDR3 is 15 residues. CDR1 is LGHNA, CDR2 YSLEER, per germline. The junction had 2 bases not matched to a gene; V was cut back by 0 bases and J by 7 bases. Here the CDR3 DNA reads TGCGCCAGCAGCCAAGATGGGACAGGGGCTGAAAAACTGTTTTTT. Translating gives CASSQDGTGAEKLFF.

The V call is TRBV5-4, the J call TRBJ2-3; 8 nucleotides line up with TRBD2. The germline V gene encodes CDR1 SGHNT and CDR2 YYREEE (reference sequence). CDR3 length equals 14 residues. V lost 5 bases, J lost 4 bases, and 6 bases stayed unmatched. The CDR3 DNA reads as TGTGCCAGCAGTTCGGGGGGGCCCCCAGATACGCAGTATTTT. Amino acid sequence: CASSSGGPPDTQYF.

This clone was observed many times. The V gene is TRBV4-1, the J gene TRBJ1-3; 9 bases agree with TRBD1. This CDR3 is built from 15 residues. After removal of 5 bases from V and 7 bases from J, the junction contained 9 bases not matched to a gene. CDR1 is MGHRA and CDR2 is YSYEKL in the germline V gene. CDR3 region: CASSYSDRGSNTIYF. DNA for the CDR3: TGCGCCAGCAGCTACTCGGACAGGGGTAGTAACACCATATATTTT.

The V call is TRBV6-4, the J call TRBJ2-3; 7 positions match TRBD2. CDR3 length equals 14 residues. V was pared by 2 bases and J by 2 bases, with 1 base of the junction left unmatched. CDR1 and CDR2 from the germline V gene are MRHNA and SNTAGT. The CDR3 nucleotides are TGTGCCAGCAGTGACGGGGGGGACACAGATACGCAGTATTTT. This encodes CASSDGGDTDTQYF.

This clone was found once. The chain carries TRBV28 and TRBJ1-2; D remains ambiguous. Germline-derived CDR1 and CDR2 are MDHEN and SYDVKM. Trimming shortened V by 3 bases and J by 4 bases, and 6 bases separated the two germline ends. The CDR3 totals 12 residues. The CDR3 nucleotides are TGTGCCAGCAGTTTCTACTTCTATGGCTACACCTTC. It is translated as CASSFYFYGYTF.

The chain carries TRBV7-2 and TRBJ2-3; TRBD2 aligns across 11 bases. The V gene end was trimmed by 5 bases and the J gene end by 2 bases; junction bases not matched to a gene: 6. Per germline, CDR1 SGHTA and CDR2 FQGNSA. There are 16 residues in the CDR3. CDR3 sequence (DNA): TGTGCCAGCAGCACCATAGCGGGGGGGGTCACAGATACGCAGTATTTT. Protein sequence: CASSTIAGGVTDTQYF. Full variable domain (rest looked up from reference TRBV7-2 and TRBJ2-3): GAGVSQSPSNKVTEKGKDVELRCDPISGHTALYWYRQSLGQGLEFLIYFQGNSAPDKSGLPSDRFSAERTGGSVSTLTIQRTQQEDSAVYLCASSTIAGGVTDTQYFGPGTRLTVL.

The chain couples TRBV4-1 to TRBJ1-1; 7 bases are a match to TRBD1. Germline V lookup: CDR1 MGHRA, CDR2 YSYEKL. CDR3 length equals 16 residues. V shed 5 bases, J shed 0 bases, and the junction held 9 bases outside the gene matches. Here the CDR3 reads CASSYRDSEMNTEAFF. CDR3 bases: TGCGCCAGCAGCTACCGGGACAGCGAAATGAACACTGAAGCTTTCTTT.

The chain joins TRBV5-1 to TRBJ2-3; 7 bases are shared with TRBD1. Germline V lookup: CDR1 SGHRS, CDR2 YFSETQ. CDR3 length equals 14 residues. The J segment lost 4 bases and the V segment lost 4 bases, leaving 6 bases of the junction unmatched. The CDR3 nucleotides read TGCGCCAGCAGCAACGACAGGGCGGCAGATACGCAGTATTTT. It is translated as CASSNDRAADTQYF.

The rearrangement joins TRBV7-3 to TRBJ2-2, with 9 bases identical to TRBD1. The germline gives CDR1 SGHTA, CDR2 FQGTGA. Trimming at V came to 5 bases and at J to 4 bases, leaving 5 bases not matched to a gene. CDR3 length: 15 amino acids. The CDR3 region has the DNA TGTGCCAGCAGCCCCAGGACAGGGGTCACCGGGGAGCTGTTTTTT. Amino acids: CASSPRTGVTGELFF. Full variable domain (outside the CDR3, taken from reference TRBV7-3 and TRBJ2-2): GAGVSQTPSNKVTEKGKYVELRCDPISGHTALYWYRQSLGQGPEFLIYFQGTGAADDSGLPNDRFFAVRPEGSVSTLKIQRTERGDSAVYLCASSPRTGVTGELFFGEGSRLTVL.

The chain couples TRBV6-2 or TRBV6-3 to TRBJ1-1; 9 bases fit TRBD1. J was trimmed by 3 bases and V by 2 bases; bases with no gene match: 7. Per germline, CDR1 MNHEY and CDR2 SVGEGT. The CDR3 spans 16 residues. In nucleotides, the CDR3 is TGTGCCAGCAGTTACGCGGGACAGGGCGTCGACACTGAAGCTTTCTTT. It translates to CASSYAGQGVDTEAFF.

The chain joins TRBV4-1 to TRBJ2-7; 7 bases map to TRBD1. Germline loops: CDR1 MGHRA, CDR2 YSYEKL. The V and J ends lost 5 bases and 7 bases, in that order; junction bases with no gene match: 5. The CDR3 is 12 amino acids. CDR3 DNA sequence: TGCGCCAGCAGCTTAGGGGGCGGGGAGCAGTACTTC. Its translation is CASSLGGGEQYF.

The chain combines TRBV4-1 with TRBJ2-1; D gene uncertain. The CDR3 is made up of 15 amino acids. The germline V gene has CDR1 MGHRA and CDR2 YSYEKL. Trimming stripped 1 base from V and 4 bases from J, with 11 bases between. This CDR3 is CASSQGLNRYNEQFF. Written as DNA, the CDR3 is TGCGCCAGCAGCCAAGGTCTGAACAGATACAATGAGCAGTTCTTC.

The genes are TRBV29-1 and TRBJ1-1; D is uncertain. CDR1 SQVTM and CDR2 ANQGSEA come from the germline V gene. V lost 3 bases to trimming and J lost 3 bases, with 5 bases between them. The CDR3 is 11 amino acids. This CDR3 reads CSVDSYTEAFF. DNA of the CDR3: TGCAGCGTTGACAGCTACACTGAAGCTTTCTTT.

The chain is built from TRBV27 and TRBJ1-6; no clear D. Germline CDR1 reads MNHEY; CDR2 reads SMNVEV (reference sequence). The CDR3 spans 15 residues. With 7 bases removed from V and 8 bases from J, the gap between germline ends came to 18 bases. The CDR3 region is CASTSGPGFDSPLHF. The CDR3 nucleotides read TGTGCCAGCACCTCTGGGCCCGGGTTCGATTCACCCCTCCACTTT.

The rearrangement links TRBV19 to TRBJ2-1; 10 bases agree with TRBD1. The length of the CDR3 is 16 residues. The V segment lost 5 bases and the J segment 7 bases; nucleotides outside the gene matches: 11. Per germline, CDR1 LNHDA and CDR2 SQIVND (reference sequence). CDR3 loop: CASSAFRDRGINEQFF. The CDR3 nucleotides are TGTGCCAGTAGTGCATTCCGGGACAGGGGAATAAATGAGCAGTTCTTC.

The chain couples TRBV20-1 to TRBJ1-3; D is ambiguous. Germline V gene lookup returns CDR1 DFQATT and CDR2 SNEGSKA (reference sequence). The CDR3 runs 13 residues. The V gene lost 3 bases and the J gene lost 1 base, with 7 bases spanning the gap. CDR3 sequence: CSASPGSGNTIYF. The DNA of the CDR3 is TGCAGTGCTAGTCCGGGGTCTGGAAACACCATATATTTT.

The chain has TRBV5-6 and TRBJ1-1, with 11 positions matching TRBD1. Per germline, CDR1 SGHDT and CDR2 YYEEEE. V lost 4 bases and J lost 5; bases outside the gene matches: 7. CDR3 size: 15 residues. Written as DNA, the CDR3 is TGTGCCAGCAGCATCCGGGGGACAGGGGGTACTGAAGCTTTCTTT. It yields the protein CASSIRGTGGTEAFF.

This sequence joins TRBV27 and TRBJ2-5; 10 bases fit TRBD1. The junction had 3 bases not matched to a gene; V was cut back by 4 bases and J by 7 bases. Germline V lookup: CDR1 MNHEY, CDR2 SMNVEV (reference sequence). This CDR3 contains 13 residues. CDR3 residues: CASSSGQGVTQYF. The CDR3, as DNA: TGTGCCAGCAGTTCCGGACAGGGGGTGACCCAGTACTTC.

V and J are TRBV4-1 and TRBJ2-7, with unresolved D. Deletions cut 1 base from V and 5 bases from J, with 6 bases between. The germline V gene encodes CDR1 MGHRA and CDR2 YSYEKL. The CDR3 consists of 12 residues. The CDR3 DNA follows: TGCGCCAGCAGCCAAGGGGTCGACGAGCAGTACTTC. Amino acids: CASSQGVDEQYF.

This clone came up a few times. The chain employs TRBV14 and TRBJ1-2, with D maybe TRBD1 (5 bases). V was clipped by 4 bases and J by 4 bases, with 10 bases between them. The germline V gene has CDR1 SGHDN and CDR2 FVKESK. The CDR3 length is 13 residues. CDR3 sequence reads: CASSPNRPYGYTF. CDR3 DNA sequence: TGTGCCAGCAGCCCAAACAGGCCCTATGGCTACACCTTC.

This clone was picked up one time. This sequence joins TRBV6-1 and TRBJ1-2; D possibly corresponds to TRBD1 (5 bases). This CDR3 has 17 amino acids. Trimming shortened V by 3 bases and J by 6 bases, and 23 bases separated the two germline ends. Germline V lookup: CDR1 MNHNS, CDR2 SASEGT. CDR3: CASSDGARVGTVNGYTF. The CDR3 bases are TGTGCCAGCAGTGACGGGGCTCGGGTTGGGACCGTTAATGGCTACACCTTC.

This chain connects TRBV30 to TRBJ1-2; weak D call: TRBD1 (5 bases). Looked up from germline, CDR1 is GTSNPN and CDR2 is SVGIG (reference sequence). V was clipped by 7 bases and J by 2 bases, with 20 bases between them. The CDR3 covers 15 residues. CDR3 loop: CASNTKGISNYGYTF. The CDR3 region has the DNA TGTGCCTCCAACACCAAGGGGATTTCCAACTATGGCTACACCTTC.

Turning to this clone: Other DNA sequences in this sample translate to the same CDR3. This chain uses TRBV5-6 with TRBJ2-2; no clear D gene. Trimming took 0 bases from V and 1 from J, leaving 4 bases between them. CDR3 length: 14 residues. Germline-derived CDR1 and CDR2 are SGHDT and YYEEEE. The CDR3 sequence is CASSLGQNTGELFF. In DNA, the CDR3 is TGTGCCAGCAGCTTGGGACAGAACACCGGGGAGCTGTTTTTT.

The rearrangement uses TRBV11-3 and TRBJ2-3, with a tentative D call TRBD2 (6 bases). V shed 4 bases and J shed 0 bases, with 11 bases lying between them. The CDR3 covers 15 residues. Germline CDR1 SGHNT, CDR2 YENEEA. CDR3: CASSSGTGSTDTQYF. The DNA of the CDR3 is TGTGCCAGCAGCTCAGGGACTGGGAGCACAGATACGCAGTATTTT.